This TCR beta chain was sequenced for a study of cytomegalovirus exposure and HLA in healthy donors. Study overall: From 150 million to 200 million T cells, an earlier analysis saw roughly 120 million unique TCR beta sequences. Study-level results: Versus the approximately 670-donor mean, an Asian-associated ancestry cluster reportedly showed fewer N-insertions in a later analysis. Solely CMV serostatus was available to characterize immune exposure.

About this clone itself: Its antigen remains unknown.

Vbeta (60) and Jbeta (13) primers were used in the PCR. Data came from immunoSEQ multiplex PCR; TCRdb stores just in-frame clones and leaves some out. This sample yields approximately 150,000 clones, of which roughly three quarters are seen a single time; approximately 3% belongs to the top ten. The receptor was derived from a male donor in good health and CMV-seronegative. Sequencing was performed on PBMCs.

CDR3 sequence (DNA): TGTGCCAGCAGCCCGACCGGGACAGGGGAGCACGAGCAGTACTTC. Amino acid sequence: CASSPTGTGEHEQYF. The gene calls are TRBV7-3 and TRBJ2-7; 10 bases line up with TRBD1. The CDR3 runs 15 residues. V lost 5 bases and J lost 5; bases outside the gene matches: 9. Germline V gene sequence: CDR1 SGHTA, CDR2 FQGTGA.